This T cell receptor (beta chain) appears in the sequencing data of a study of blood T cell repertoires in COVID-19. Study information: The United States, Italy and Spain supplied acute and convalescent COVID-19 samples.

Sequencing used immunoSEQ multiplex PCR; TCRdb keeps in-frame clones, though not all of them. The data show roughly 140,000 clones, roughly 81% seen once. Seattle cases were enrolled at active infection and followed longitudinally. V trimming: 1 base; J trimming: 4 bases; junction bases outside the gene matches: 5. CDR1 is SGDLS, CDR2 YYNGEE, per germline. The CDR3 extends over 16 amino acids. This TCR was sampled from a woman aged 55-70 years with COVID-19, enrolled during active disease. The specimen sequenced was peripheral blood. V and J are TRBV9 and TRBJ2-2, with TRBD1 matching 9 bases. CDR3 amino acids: CASSVRGTGTTGELFF. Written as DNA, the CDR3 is TGTGCCAGCAGCGTAAGAGGGACAGGGACCACCGGGGAGCTGTTTTTT.